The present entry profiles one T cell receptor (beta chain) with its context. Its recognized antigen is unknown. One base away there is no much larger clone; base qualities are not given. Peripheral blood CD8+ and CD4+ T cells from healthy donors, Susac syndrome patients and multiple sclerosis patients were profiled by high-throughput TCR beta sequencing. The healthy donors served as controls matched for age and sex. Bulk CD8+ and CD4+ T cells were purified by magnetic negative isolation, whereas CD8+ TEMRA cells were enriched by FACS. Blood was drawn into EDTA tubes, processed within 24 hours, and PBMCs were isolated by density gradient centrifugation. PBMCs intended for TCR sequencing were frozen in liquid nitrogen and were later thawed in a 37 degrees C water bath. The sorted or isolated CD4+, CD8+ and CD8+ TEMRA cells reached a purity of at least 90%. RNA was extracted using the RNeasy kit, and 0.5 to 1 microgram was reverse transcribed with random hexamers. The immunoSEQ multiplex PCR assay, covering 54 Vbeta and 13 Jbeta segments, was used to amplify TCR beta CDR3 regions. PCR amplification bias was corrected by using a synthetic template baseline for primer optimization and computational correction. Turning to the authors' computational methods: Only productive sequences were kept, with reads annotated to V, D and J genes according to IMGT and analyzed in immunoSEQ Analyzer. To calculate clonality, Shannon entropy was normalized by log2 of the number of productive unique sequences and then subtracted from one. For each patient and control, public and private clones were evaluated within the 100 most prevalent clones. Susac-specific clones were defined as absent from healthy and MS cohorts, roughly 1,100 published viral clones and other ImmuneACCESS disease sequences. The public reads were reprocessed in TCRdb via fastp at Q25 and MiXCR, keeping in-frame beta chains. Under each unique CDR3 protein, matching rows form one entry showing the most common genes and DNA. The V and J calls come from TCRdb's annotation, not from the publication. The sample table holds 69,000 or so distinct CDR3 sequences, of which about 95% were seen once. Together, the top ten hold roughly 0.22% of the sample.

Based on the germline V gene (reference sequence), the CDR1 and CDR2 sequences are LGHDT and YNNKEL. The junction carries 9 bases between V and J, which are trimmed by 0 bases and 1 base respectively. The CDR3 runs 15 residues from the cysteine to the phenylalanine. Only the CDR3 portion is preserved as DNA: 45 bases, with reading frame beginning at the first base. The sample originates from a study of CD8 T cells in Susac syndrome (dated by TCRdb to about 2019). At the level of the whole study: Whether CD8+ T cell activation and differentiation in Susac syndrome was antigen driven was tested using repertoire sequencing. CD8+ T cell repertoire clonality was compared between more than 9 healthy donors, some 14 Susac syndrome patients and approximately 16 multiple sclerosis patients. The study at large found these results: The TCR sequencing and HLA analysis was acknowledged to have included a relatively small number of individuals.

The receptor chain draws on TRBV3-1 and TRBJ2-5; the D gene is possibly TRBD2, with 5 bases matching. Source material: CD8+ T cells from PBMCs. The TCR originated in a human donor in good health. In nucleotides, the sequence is TGTGCCAGCAGCCAAGAAAGCGGTATCCAAGAGACCCAGTACTTC. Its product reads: CASSQESGIQETQYF.